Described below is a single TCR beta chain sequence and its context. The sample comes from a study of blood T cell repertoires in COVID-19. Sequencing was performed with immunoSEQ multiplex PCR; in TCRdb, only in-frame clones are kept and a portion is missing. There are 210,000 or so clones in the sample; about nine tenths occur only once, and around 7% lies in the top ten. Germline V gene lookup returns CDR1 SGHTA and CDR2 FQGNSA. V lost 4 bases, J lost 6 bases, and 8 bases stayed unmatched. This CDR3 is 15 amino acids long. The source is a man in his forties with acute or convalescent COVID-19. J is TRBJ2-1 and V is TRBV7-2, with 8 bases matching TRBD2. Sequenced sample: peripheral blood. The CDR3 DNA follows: TGTGCCAGCAGCTACGGGCTCGCGGGGGGCAATGAGCAGTTCTTC. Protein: CASSYGLAGGNEQFF.